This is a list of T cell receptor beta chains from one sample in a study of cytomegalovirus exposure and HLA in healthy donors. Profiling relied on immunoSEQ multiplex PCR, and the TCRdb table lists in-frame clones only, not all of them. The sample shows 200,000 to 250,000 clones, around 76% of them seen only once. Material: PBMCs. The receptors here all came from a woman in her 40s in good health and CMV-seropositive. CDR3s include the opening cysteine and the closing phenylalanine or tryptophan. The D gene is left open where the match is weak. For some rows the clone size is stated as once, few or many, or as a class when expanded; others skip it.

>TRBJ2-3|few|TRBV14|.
CASSQEGSSAYTDTQYF
TGTGCCAGCAGCCAAGAAGGGAGCAGTGCCTACACAGATACGCAGTATTTT
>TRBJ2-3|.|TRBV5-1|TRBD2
CASSLKLAGDTDTQYF
TGCGCCAGCAGCTTAAAACTAGCGGGTGACACAGATACGCAGTATTTT
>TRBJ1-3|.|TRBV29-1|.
CSGQGVAAGNTIYF
TGCAGCGGCCAAGGGGTTGCCGCTGGAAACACCATATATTTT
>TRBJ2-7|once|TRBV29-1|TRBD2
CSAILAGDYEQYF
TGCAGCGCAATACTAGCGGGGGACTACGAGCAGTACTTC
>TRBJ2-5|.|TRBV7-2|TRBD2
CASSLDLAGGRRETQYF
TGTGCCAGCAGCTTAGATCTAGCGGGGGGTCGTCGAGAGACCCAGTACTTC
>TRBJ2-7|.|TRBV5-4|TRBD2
CASSLAGTSGYEQYF
TGTGCCAGCAGCTTGGCCGGGACTAGCGGCTACGAGCAGTACTTC
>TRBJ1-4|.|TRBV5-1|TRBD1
CASSTSGGTNEKLFF
TGCGCCAGCAGCACTTCAGGGGGAACTAATGAAAAACTGTTTTTT
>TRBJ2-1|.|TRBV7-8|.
CASSSLAKAFYNEQFF
TGTGCCAGCAGCTCCTTAGCTAAGGCCTTCTACAATGAGCAGTTCTTC
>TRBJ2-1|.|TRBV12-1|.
CASSSYRAWEGLQGEQFF
TGTGCCAGCAGCTCCTACCGGGCCTGGGAGGGCCTGCAGGGTGAGCAGTTCTTC
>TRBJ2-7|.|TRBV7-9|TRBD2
CASSPPPTSGGYEQYF
TGTGCCAGCAGCCCGCCCCCGACTAGCGGGGGTTACGAGCAGTACTTC
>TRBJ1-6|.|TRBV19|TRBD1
CASSPDRGSYNSPLHF
TGTGCCAGTAGTCCGGACAGGGGATCCTATAATTCACCCCTCCACTTT
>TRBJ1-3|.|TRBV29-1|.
CSVGRGSGNTIYF
TGCAGCGTTGGAAGGGGCTCTGGAAACACCATATATTTT
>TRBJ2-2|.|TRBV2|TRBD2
CASSPSRGGDTGELFF
TGTGCCAGCAGCCCGAGTCGCGGGGGGGACACCGGGGAGCTGTTTTTT
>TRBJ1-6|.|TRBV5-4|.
CASSLAVYNSPLHF
TGTGCCAGCAGCTTGGCCGTCTATAATTCACCCCTCCACTTT
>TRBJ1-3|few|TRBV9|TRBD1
CASSPRTGSGNTIYF
TGTGCCAGCAGCCCTAGGACAGGCTCTGGAAACACCATATATTTT
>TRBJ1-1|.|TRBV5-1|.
CASSLVRGMGTEAFF
TGCGCCAGCAGCTTGGTCCGGGGAATGGGCACTGAAGCTTTCTTT
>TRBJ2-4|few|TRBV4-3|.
CASSQGASSNIQYF
TGCGCCAGCAGCCAAGGAGCTAGTTCGAACATTCAGTACTTC
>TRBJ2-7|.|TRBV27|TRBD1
CASSDRGTGNAYEQYF
TGTGCCAGCAGTGACAGGGGGACAGGGAACGCCTACGAGCAGTACTTC
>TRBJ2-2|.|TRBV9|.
CASSGEKNTGELFF
TGTGCCAGCAGCGGGGAGAAAAACACCGGGGAGCTGTTTTTT
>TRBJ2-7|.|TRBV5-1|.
CASSTGQRYEQYF
TGCGCCAGCAGCACCGGACAGCGCTACGAGCAGTACTTC
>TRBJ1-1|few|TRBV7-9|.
CSSTLGGVETEAFF
TGTTCCAGCACCTTAGGGGGGGTGGAAACTGAAGCTTTCTTT
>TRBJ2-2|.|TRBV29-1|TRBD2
CSVRTSGEDTGELFF
TGCAGCGTTCGGACTAGCGGAGAAGACACCGGGGAGCTGTTTTTT
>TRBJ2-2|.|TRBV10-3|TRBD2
CAISEREGDTGELFF
TGTGCCATCAGTGAGCGGGAGGGGGACACCGGGGAGCTGTTTTTT
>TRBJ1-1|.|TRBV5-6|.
CASSLVGSEAFF
TGTGCCAGCAGCTTGGTTGGGAGTGAAGCTTTCTTT
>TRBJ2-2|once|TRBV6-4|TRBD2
CARASPGLAGGPADTGELFF
TGTGCCAGGGCCTCTCCGGGACTAGCGGGAGGGCCCGCGGACACCGGGGAGCTGTTTTTT
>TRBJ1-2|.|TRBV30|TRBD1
CAFQGGGDNYGYTF
TGTGCCTTTCAAGGGGGCGGGGATAACTATGGCTACACCTTC
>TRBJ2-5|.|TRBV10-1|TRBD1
CASSEGGTAQETQYF
TGCGCCAGCAGTGAGGGTGGGACAGCGCAAGAGACCCAGTACTTC